Below are 10 T cell receptor beta chains sequenced from a single sample in a study of shared clonotypes between healthy human individuals. TCRdb keeps only in-frame clones here, not all; method: immunoSEQ multiplex PCR. The sample lists roughly 2.6 million clones, just over 90% seen once, with 0.14% in the top ten. The source material was naive CD4+ T cells sorted from blood. Indicated subset: CD45RA+ positively selected. These receptors were collected from a man aged 18-30 years in good health.

The rearrangement links TRBV5-4 to TRBJ2-1, with TRBD2 identical over 10 bases. Germline V gene sequence: CDR1 SGHNT, CDR2 YYREEE (reference sequence). CDR3 length equals 16 residues. Unmatched junction bases numbered 7, after V lost 0 bases and J lost 7 bases. CDR3: CASSLALAGVGNEQFF. The DNA for the CDR3 is TGTGCCAGCAGCTTGGCGCTAGCGGGAGTGGGGAATGAGCAGTTCTTC.

This chain links TRBV19 with TRBJ1-4; the D is unclear. Trimming took off 5 bases at V and 4 bases at J, with 20 bases between the two ends. Germline lookup yields CDR1 LNHDA and CDR2 SQIVND (reference sequence). The CDR3 runs to 17 residues. CDR3 coding DNA: TGTGCCAGTAGTTCCACCTGGTCCCGAGGATATAATGAAAAACTGTTTTTT. The encoded protein is CASSSTWSRGYNEKLFF. The full variable domain, with the rest looked up from reference TRBV19 and TRBJ1-4, is DGGITQSPKYLFRKEGQNVTLSCEQNLNHDAMYWYRQDPGQGLRLIYYSQIVNDFQKGDIAEGYSVSREKKESFPLTVTSAQKNPTAFYLCASSSTWSRGYNEKLFFGSGTQLSVL.

Remarks on this clone: In the same sample, other DNA sequences code for this CDR3. Here the CDR3 reads CASSGRGYEQYF. DNA for the CDR3: TGTGCCAGCAGTGGGCGTGGTTACGAGCAGTACTTC. This rearrangement joins TRBV6-1 to TRBJ2-7; D gene unclear. The CDR3 consists of 12 residues. Per the germline V gene, CDR1 is MNHNS and CDR2 is SASEGT. Trimming removed 4 bases at V and 4 bases at J, with 8 bases between.

The rearrangement links TRBV4-2 to TRBJ2-7; 12 bases line up with TRBD2. CDR1 is LGHNA, CDR2 YNFKEQ, per germline. The CDR3 loop spans 15 amino acids. V lost 1 base to trimming and J lost 9 bases; unmatched junction nucleotides: 7. The chain's CDR3 is CASSQGTSGVSGQYF. CDR3 sequence (DNA): TGTGCCAGCAGCCAAGGGACTAGCGGGGTCTCTGGGCAGTACTTC.

This chain joins TRBV25-1 and TRBJ2-5, with D possibly matching TRBD1 (6 bases). The CDR3 has 16 residues. V was trimmed by 0 bases and J by 3 bases, leaving 14 bases between them. Germline CDR1 and CDR2: MGHDK and SYGVNS. CDR3 in amino acids: CASSEYGDTLKETQYF. CDR3 nucleotides: TGTGCCAGCAGTGAATATGGGGACACTTTAAAAGAGACCCAGTACTTC.

The sample holds one count of this clone. V is TRBV10-2 and J is TRBJ2-7; D gene unclear. Between the trimmed V and J ends, which lost 0 bases and 5 bases, there was a span of 2 bases. This CDR3 is built from 11 residues. Germline values: CDR1 WSHSY, CDR2 SAAADI. The CDR3 reads CASSESHEQYF. The CDR3 bases are TGCGCCAGCAGTGAGTCCCACGAGCAGTACTTC.

Details on this clone: A read error may account for a junction end that differs from germline. This chain links TRBV7-7 with TRBJ1-6, with 7 nucleotides matching TRBD1. CDR1 and CDR2 (germline): SSHAT, FNYEAQ (reference sequence). This CDR3 is 13 amino acids long. This CDR3 reads CASSANRGSPLHF. The CDR3 nucleotides read TGTGCTAGCAGCGCGAACAGGGGTTCACCCCTCCACTTT.

The V and J genes are TRBV6-5 and TRBJ1-6, with 9 positions matching TRBD1. The CDR3 is 16 residues long. J gave up 5 bases and V 0 bases, and 2 bases lay outside the gene matches. Looked up from germline, CDR1 is MNHEY and CDR2 is SVGAGI. In nucleotides, the CDR3 is TGTGCCAGCAGTTACTCGACAGGGGGGGATAATTCACCCCTCCACTTT. Translation gives CASSYSTGGDNSPLHF.

V gene TRBV6-5 combines with J gene TRBJ2-7; D uncertain. Trimming stripped 6 bases from V and 3 bases from J, with 12 bases between. The CDR3 sequence is 13 residues long. Germline V gene lookup returns CDR1 MNHEY and CDR2 SVGAGI. The chain's CDR3 is CASRLTVNYEQYF. The CDR3 nucleotides are TGTGCCAGCAGGTTGACTGTCAACTACGAGCAGTACTTC.

The chain employs TRBV30 and TRBJ2-3; 7 bases map to TRBD1. Trimming at V came to 7 bases and at J to 5 bases, leaving 9 bases not matched to a gene. The CDR3 is 13 residues long. Germline CDR1 GTSNPN, CDR2 SVGIG (reference sequence). The CDR3 protein is CAFSRGLRDTQYF. The CDR3 DNA reads TGTGCCTTCTCCAGGGGGTTGAGAGATACGCAGTATTTT.